These 18 T cell receptor beta chains were all obtained from the same sample, sequenced in a study of control samples from healthy donors and cancer patients. Generated by immunoSEQ multiplex PCR, the TCRdb table keeps only in-frame clones and is missing some. The sample includes 100,000 to 150,000 clones, more than 85% of them seen just once. The specimen was blood. These receptors were taken from a man aged 18-30 years in good health.

The genes are TRBV7-2 and TRBJ1-2; no clear D. The germline gives CDR1 SGHTA, CDR2 FQGNSA. The CDR3 covers 12 residues. V lost 1 base, J lost 5 bases, and 5 bases lay in between. CDR3 coding DNA: TGTGCCAGCAGCTTAGAGACTTATGGCTACACCTTC. Protein sequence: CASSLETYGYTF.

The V call is TRBV30, the J call TRBJ2-7, with a weak D call TRBD1 (6 bases). Trimming took 3 bases from V and 3 from J, leaving 15 bases between them. Germline CDR1 is GTSNPN and CDR2 is SVGIG (reference sequence). The CDR3 runs 14 residues. CDR3 protein: CAWSLLGQLYEQYF. The DNA of the CDR3 is TGTGCCTGGAGCCTCTTAGGACAGCTCTACGAGCAGTACTTC.

This chain uses TRBV6-1 with TRBJ1-1; no clear D gene. CDR3 length equals 12 residues. V lost 3 bases to trimming and J lost 1 base, with 3 bases between them. CDR1 is MNHNS, CDR2 SASEGT, per germline. For the CDR3, the DNA is TGTGCCAGCAGTGACAGGAACACTGAAGCTTTCTTT. Protein product: CASSDRNTEAFF.

The chain recombines TRBV3-1 (or the pseudogene TRBV3-2) with TRBJ1-1, with a tentative D call TRBD1 (6 bases). Trimming left V 4 bases short and J 1 base short, with 10 bases between. Germline V lookup: CDR1 LGHDT, CDR2 YNNKEL (reference sequence). This CDR3 region has 14 residues. The CDR3 sequence: CASSRPGQNTEAFF. CDR3 coding DNA: TGTGCCAGCAGCCGTCCGGGACAGAACACTGAAGCTTTCTTT.

Here the CDR3 reads CASSIPDRGAQETQYF. In DNA form, the CDR3 reads TGTGCCAGTAGTATCCCGGACAGGGGAGCTCAAGAGACCCAGTACTTC. This chain joins TRBV19 and TRBJ2-5; 9 nucleotides agree with TRBD1. Germline CDR1 and CDR2: LNHDA and SQIVND (reference sequence). V gave up 3 bases and J gave up 2 bases; unmatched junction bases: 7. CDR3 length equals 16 residues. The complete variable domain, with remaining parts taken from reference TRBV19 and TRBJ2-5, reads DGGITQSPKYLFRKEGQNVTLSCEQNLNHDAMYWYRQDPGQGLRLIYYSQIVNDFQKGDIAEGYSVSREKKESFPLTVTSAQKNPTAFYLCASSIPDRGAQETQYFGPGTRLLVL.

The CDR3 DNA sequence: TGTGCCAGCAGCTTCAATGAGGACAGTCTAGCCAAAAACATTCAGTACTTC. This sequence encodes CASSFNEDSLAKNIQYF. The J gene is TRBJ2-4, the V gene TRBV5-4; D might be TRBD1 (6 bases). CDR3 length equals 17 residues. V was cut by 2 bases and J by 0 bases, with 15 bases left in between. Germline V CDR1 and CDR2: SGHNT, YYREEE (reference sequence).

This clone came up once. The CDR3 loop is CASSLKGVGETQYF. Here the CDR3 DNA reads TGTGCCAGCAGCTTGAAGGGAGTAGGAGAGACCCAGTACTTC. This chain connects TRBV5-4 to TRBJ2-5, with TRBD2 as a possible D gene (5 bases). From germline, CDR1 is SGHNT and CDR2 YYREEE (reference sequence). Trimming stripped 1 base from V and 4 bases from J, with 11 bases between. The CDR3 spans 14 residues.

The CDR3 region has the DNA TGTGCCAGTAGTATCTCGACAGCCGATTCCTATGGCTACACCTTC. Encoded protein: CASSISTADSYGYTF. The chain couples TRBV19 to TRBJ1-2, with D possibly matching TRBD1 (5 bases). V was shortened by 3 bases and J by 4 bases, with 15 bases between the two germline ends. Germline loops: CDR1 LNHDA, CDR2 SQIVND (reference sequence). The length of the CDR3 is 15 residues.

The chain has TRBV30 and TRBJ1-5; D is unclear. V was cut by 1 base and J by 5 bases, with 9 bases left in between. This CDR3 is built from 13 residues. Per the germline V gene, CDR1 is GTSNPN and CDR2 is SVGIG (reference sequence). In DNA form, the CDR3 reads TGTGCCTGGAGTGCAGGATCGGATCAGCCCCAGCATTTT. Protein sequence: CAWSAGSDQPQHF.

For the CDR3, the DNA is TGTGCCAGCAGCTTAATCGGGACTAGAGATGAGCAGTTCTTC. Translation: CASSLIGTRDEQFF. The rearrangement uses TRBV11-2 and TRBJ2-1, with 8 bases matching TRBD2. This CDR3 contains 14 residues. Per the germline V gene, CDR1 is SGHAT and CDR2 is FQNNGV. The junction had 5 bases not matched to a gene; V was cut back by 2 bases and J by 8 bases.

The chain is built from TRBV25-1 and TRBJ1-2, with 7 nucleotides matching TRBD1. Germline V CDR1 and CDR2: MGHDK, SYGVNS. V gave up 4 bases and J gave up 5 bases; unmatched junction bases: 7. This CDR3 comprises 14 residues. CDR3 bases: TGTGCCAGCAGTGTTGACAGGGAATCATATGGCTACACCTTC. Translation gives CASSVDRESYGYTF.

The chain joins TRBV24-1 to TRBJ2-2, with 11 nucleotides matching TRBD1. The V segment lost 4 bases and the J segment 7 bases; nucleotides outside the gene matches: 4. This CDR3 has 15 residues. Germline V CDR1 and CDR2: KGHDR, SFDVKD. The CDR3 region is CATSDGQGAVGELFF. The CDR3 DNA reads as TGTGCCACCAGTGACGGACAGGGGGCGGTCGGGGAGCTGTTTTTT.

The chain has TRBV7-2 and TRBJ1-5; D possibly corresponds to TRBD1 (5 bases). This CDR3 region has 14 residues. Germline assignment: CDR1 SGHTA and CDR2 FQGNSA. V shed 4 bases and J shed 1 base, with 8 bases lying between them. CDR3 in amino acids: CASSSRGSNQPQHF. The DNA for the CDR3 is TGTGCCAGCAGCTCTAGGGGAAGCAATCAGCCCCAGCATTTT.

The rearrangement links TRBV9 to TRBJ1-3; 9 nucleotides agree with TRBD1. CDR1 is SGDLS and CDR2 is YYNGEE in the germline V gene. J gave up 0 bases and V 4 bases, and 8 bases lay outside the gene matches. The CDR3 is 17 residues long. CDR3 protein: CASSPRDRVISGNTIYF. As DNA, the CDR3 is TGTGCCAGCAGCCCCCGGGACAGGGTTATCTCTGGAAACACCATATATTTT.

V usage is TRBV19 and J usage is TRBJ2-7, with D possibly being TRBD1 (5 bases). The CDR3 has 16 amino acids. The V gene's germline CDR1 is LNHDA and CDR2 SQIVND (reference sequence). V was trimmed by 6 bases and J by 3 bases, leaving 21 bases between them. CDR3 nucleotides: TGTGCCAGTAGCCGGTGGACCGGCCAAGGGGTCTACGAGCAGTACTTC. It translates to CASSRWTGQGVYEQYF.

The chain links TRBV19 to TRBJ1-2; D gene unclear. The germline gives CDR1 LNHDA, CDR2 SQIVND (reference sequence). Deletions cut 7 bases from V and 4 bases from J, with 10 bases between. This CDR3 comprises 12 residues. The DNA for the CDR3 is TGTGCCAGTACATCGACGGTCTATGGCTACACCTTC. It translates to CASTSTVYGYTF.

The chain joins TRBV13 to TRBJ1-2; possible D gene TRBD1, 5 bases. V lost 8 bases, J lost 1 base, and 8 bases lay in between. Germline CDR1 reads PRHDT; CDR2 reads FYEKMQ (reference sequence). The CDR3 is made up of 12 amino acids. The CDR3 sequence: CASGDFNYGYTF. CDR3 bases: TGTGCCAGCGGGGACTTTAACTATGGCTACACCTTC.

The chain links TRBV27 to TRBJ1-2, with a possible D match to TRBD1 (5 bases). V was pared by 7 bases and J by 5 bases, with 17 bases between. Looked up from germline, CDR1 is MNHEY and CDR2 is SMNVEV (reference sequence). CDR3 length equals 14 residues. Written as DNA, the CDR3 is TGTGCCAGCACCCCAGGTGGGGCAGCTTATGGCTACACCTTC. It specifies CASTPGGAAYGYTF.